This T cell receptor beta chain is from a study of long-term antiretroviral therapy in people with HIV. This CDR3 contains 16 residues. V was cut by 0 bases and J by 2 bases, with 16 bases left in between. Germline V CDR1 and CDR2: GTSNPN, SVGIG (reference sequence). Runs used v3.0 of the immunoSEQ assay and were done at survey level. Profiled with immunoSEQ multiplex PCR; TCRdb holds only in-frame clones, not every one. The sample includes over 25,000 clones, roughly 80% seen only once; the top ten take about 10%. This clonotype was obtained from a man younger than 35 with HIV. The material was unsorted PBMCs, obtained 0.8 years before starting antiretroviral therapy. The chain is built from TRBV30 and TRBJ2-5; D is unclear. The CDR3 loop is CAWSVARVHGQETQYF. CDR3 nucleotide sequence: TGTGCCTGGAGTGTAGCTCGAGTTCACGGTCAAGAGACCCAGTACTTC.